A selection of T cell receptor beta chains follows, all from one sample in a study of blood T cell repertoires in COVID-19. The table came from immunoSEQ multiplex PCR; TCRdb's copy has only in-frame clones and leaves some out. The profile shows roughly 200,000 clones, around 83% of them singletons. The sample comprised peripheral blood. The receptors derive from a woman older than 75 with acute or convalescent COVID-19. The conserved cysteine and the conserved F or W are not part of the CDR3 here. Each record gives: V gene, J gene, CDR3 protein.

>TRBV6-5|TRBJ2-7
ASSSPGSYEQY
>TRBV18|TRBJ2-1
ASSVGTGVYNEQF
>TRBV24-1|TRBJ1-6
ATAGRGPSSPLH
>TRBV5-1|TRBJ2-3
ASSAWGGTDTQY
>TRBV6-5|TRBJ2-7
ASSYSAGRYEQY
>TRBV15|TRBJ2-3
ATSRDWSRDTQY
>TRBV9|TRBJ2-3
ASSVEAGAADTQY
>TRBV7-2|TRBJ2-7
ASSFGDRGPYEQY
>TRBV5-1|TRBJ1-1
ASTVDRHRTEAF
>TRBV7-3|TRBJ2-1
ASSSDRAQYNEQF
>TRBV7-2|TRBJ2-7
ASSQFAGGPYEQY
>TRBV28|TRBJ2-1
ASSSSDSLRLNEQF
>TRBV18|TRBJ1-2
ASSPGATGYT
>TRBV7-2|TRBJ2-7
ASSKTGTGTEQY
>TRBV4-3|TRBJ1-5
ASSQDLSSRVSNQPQH
>TRBV28|TRBJ2-7
ASAGGGEQY
>TRBV18|TRBJ2-7
ASSRQESSYEQY
>TRBV19|TRBJ1-5
AISTGFNQPQH
>TRBV15|TRBJ2-3
ATSREFGNRDTDTQY
>TRBV29-1|TRBJ1-1
SGGQGNTEAF
>TRBV20-1|TRBJ1-2
SASEGKGAGYGYT
>TRBV19|TRBJ2-6
ASTTGTTSSGANVLT
>TRBV7-2|TRBJ1-1
ASSFQTGVNTEAF
>TRBV5-8|TRBJ1-1
ASRRYRGTEAF
>TRBV27|TRBJ2-5
ASRRRAGWETQY
>TRBV7-2|TRBJ1-1
ASSLQGVATEAF
>TRBV7-2|TRBJ1-1
ASSLRQTGGVTTEAF
>TRBV25-1|TRBJ2-5
ASSESGDLLTQY
>TRBV5-1|TRBJ1-2
ASSLGGGSYGYT
>TRBV4-2|TRBJ2-7
ASSQDSGSPYEQY
>TRBV28|TRBJ1-2
ASSLSGQGVDYGYT
>TRBV24-1|TRBJ1-5
ATSARGSFNQPQH
>TRBV20-1|TRBJ1-6
SASLGQGQNSPLH
>TRBV6-5|TRBJ1-1
ASSRGQTMNTEAF
>TRBV18|TRBJ1-6
ASSPSGTGVAVLH
>TRBV30|TRBJ1-2
ATGENYGYT
>TRBV10-3|TRBJ1-2
AISLGQGSYGYT
>TRBV18|TRBJ1-5
ASSQGQVNQPQH
>TRBV5-4|TRBJ2-7
ASSSDSAGKEY
>TRBV19|TRBJ1-5
ASSMGTGRNQPQH
>TRBV15|TRBJ2-3
ATSSGLATDTQY
>TRBV12-3/TRBV12-4|TRBJ1-6
ASSLGSPPPLH
>TRBV5-4|TRBJ2-3
ASSPTLPGLAGDTQY
>TRBV5-1|TRBJ2-1
ASSLAGQGLYEQF
>TRBV9|TRBJ1-3
ASSVVPDRAGNTIY
>TRBV2|TRBJ2-7
ASSLGRTYEQY
>TRBV29-1|TRBJ2-2
SVEVAVTGELF
>TRBV4-3|TRBJ2-5
ASSQDRGRETQY
>TRBV10-3|TRBJ2-3
AISAIWTTPSTDTQY
>TRBV6-6|TRBJ1-2
ASSSDRGGGYT
>TRBV28|TRBJ1-6
ASSLAISPLH
>TRBV27|TRBJ2-5
ASSRARQETQY
>TRBV24-1|TRBJ1-5
ATSDSVRVWQPQH